This T cell receptor beta chain came from a study of shared clonotypes between healthy human individuals. The germline CDR1 and CDR2 sequences are SGHTA and FQGTGA. This CDR3 has 13 amino acids. Trimming took off 4 bases at V and 0 bases at J, with 6 bases between the two ends. Clones were read by immunoSEQ multiplex PCR, and TCRdb kept only the in-frame ones, dropping some. The sample holds about 1.1 million clones; around 77% are singletons and the top ten take approximately 0.9%. The chain combines TRBV7-3 with TRBJ2-5; D is undetermined. Sequenced: memory CD4+ T cells from PBMCs. The subset here: CD45RA-negative fraction. The sequence derives from a man younger than 35 in good health. Some clones in this sample may be carry-over from other donors' samples. CDR3 bases: TGTGCCAGCAGCTCAACCAACCAAGAGACCCAGTACTTC. It codes for CASSSTNQETQYF. Full variable domain (outside the CDR3, taken from reference TRBV7-3 and TRBJ2-5): GAGVSQTPSNKVTEKGKYVELRCDPISGHTALYWYRQSLGQGPEFLIYFQGTGAADDSGLPNDRFFAVRPEGSVSTLKIQRTERGDSAVYLCASSSTNQETQYFGPGTRLLVL.